This entry lists 5 T cell receptor beta chains sequenced from one sample in a study of blood T cell repertoires in COVID-19. TCRdb's table, derived via immunoSEQ multiplex PCR, lists solely in-frame clones and lacks some. This sample has 200,000 or so clones, with 80% to 90% found just once. The sequenced material came from PBMCs or T cells enriched from blood (not recorded which). The origin of the receptors is a young woman in a cohort exposed to, infected with or recovered from COVID-19 (not recorded which).

This clone was observed once. This rearrangement joins TRBV25-1 to TRBJ2-2, with TRBD1 as a possible D gene (6 bases). Looked up from germline, CDR1 is MGHDK and CDR2 is SYGVNS. The CDR3 covers 16 residues. Trimming pared 5 bases from V and 0 bases from J, leaving 13 bases between. DNA for the CDR3: TGTGCCAGCAGTCCACACAGGGTCACGAACACCGGGGAGCTGTTTTTT. It is translated as CASSPHRVTNTGELFF. The full variable domain, completed using reference TRBV25-1 and TRBJ2-2, is EADIYQTPRYLVIGTGKKITLECSQTMGHDKMYWYQQDPGMELHLIHYSYGVNSTEKGDLSSESTVSRIRTEHFPLTLESARPSHTSQYLCASSPHRVTNTGELFFGEGSRLTVL.

V is TRBV6-5 and J is TRBJ1-1, with D maybe TRBD1 (6 bases). Deletions cut 9 bases from V and 2 bases from J, with 16 bases between. This CDR3 has 14 residues. The V gene's germline CDR1 is MNHEY and CDR2 SVGAGI. CDR3 DNA: TGTGCCAGTATCTACAGGGAGGGAAACACTGAAGCTTTCTTT. Protein product: CASIYREGNTEAFF.

The chain links TRBV27 to TRBJ1-5, with 12 positions matching TRBD1. This CDR3 region has 16 residues. Trimming took 3 bases from V and 7 from J; bases not matched to a gene: 7. CDR1 is MNHEY and CDR2 is SMNVEV in the germline V gene (reference sequence). This CDR3 reads CASSLMGQGAEQPQHF. CDR3 in DNA: TGTGCCAGCAGTTTGATGGGACAGGGGGCTGAACAGCCCCAGCATTTT.

This chain uses TRBV19 with TRBJ1-5, with D unresolved. Germline V lookup: CDR1 LNHDA, CDR2 SQIVND (reference sequence). Between the trimmed V and J ends, which lost 3 bases and 0 bases, there was a span of 12 bases. The CDR3 extends over 16 amino acids. The CDR3 protein is CASSIVPDYSNQPQHF. The CDR3 DNA reads TGTGCCAGTAGTATCGTGCCAGATTATAGCAATCAGCCCCAGCATTTT.

This chain links TRBV5-6 with TRBJ2-7; tentatively, D is TRBD2 (6 bases). The CDR3 loop spans 11 amino acids. The V and J ends lost 3 bases and 5 bases respectively, with 6 bases between them. Per germline, CDR1 SGHDT and CDR2 YYEEEE. CDR3 coding DNA: TGTGCCAGCAGCTCGGGGGACGAGCAGTACTTC. Its protein product is CASSSGDEQYF.